This T cell receptor beta chain was recorded in a study of a mutant IDH1 vaccine in newly diagnosed glioma. Background on the study: Beginning 4-6 weeks after radiotherapy alone, or with temozolomide cycles, vaccination took place. Patients under treatment included about 62% males and roughly 40% females and had a mean age of approximately 43 years. Most patients had received both radiotherapy and temozolomide, the prior options being radiotherapy, temozolomide, or both. Study-level findings and limits: Seemingly, pseudoprogression had no relation to changes in the top peripheral T cell clonotypes.

Method: immunoSEQ multiplex PCR; TCRdb's copy keeps in-frame clones and lacks some. Here the sample spans 60,000 to 70,000 clones, under 85% being singletons. A remark on this clone: Its target is not known. This specimen includes other DNA sequences encoding the same CDR3.

The CDR3 length is 15 residues. CDR1 PRHDT and CDR2 FYEKMQ come from the germline V gene (reference sequence). V was pared by 2 bases and J by 3 bases, with 6 bases of the junction left unmatched. The time point: week 47, end of study. Alongside topical imiquimod, each dose of vaccine comprised 300 ug of mutant IDH1 20-mer peptide. This receptor was identified in a man aged 25 to 40 with glioma. The rearrangement joins TRBV13 to TRBJ1-1; 7 bases agree with TRBD1. The sample in question was PBMCs, obtained from a glioma patient whose treatment included an IDH1 peptide vaccine. In nucleotides, the CDR3 is TGTGCCAGCAGCTTAAGGACAGGCGGGCACACTGAAGCTTTCTTT. This codes for CASSLRTGGHTEAFF.